This TCR beta chain was profiled in a study of blood T cell repertoires in COVID-19. Study at large: Spain, Italy and the United States supplied samples that represented acute and convalescent COVID-19. PBMCs, B-cell-depleted T cells, or T cells were the source of the cDNA or gDNA that made up the material.

The CDR3 is 16 amino acids. Unmatched junction bases numbered 10, after V lost 4 bases and J lost 1 base. CDR1 and CDR2 (germline): SGHRS, YFSETQ. Original methodology: Estimated nucleated cell counts came from reference gene primer amplification. Using immunoSEQ multiplex PCR, the repertoire was profiled, and TCRdb retains in-frame clones only, with some absent. Clone size and the V and J calls come from that table; the DNA yielded D and trimming. The table lists about 230,000 clones, less than 85% of them singletons, with approximately 2.5% in the top ten. Sequences were obtained from peripheral blood. This clonotype was obtained from a woman in her 70s with active or convalescent COVID-19. The gene calls are TRBV5-1 and TRBJ1-1, with 7 bases that match TRBD1. CDR3 coding DNA: TGCGCCAGCAGCCCCCTCGCCGGGACAGCGAACACTGAAGCTTTCTTT. Translated: CASSPLAGTANTEAFF.